The 24 T cell receptor beta chains presented below share a single source sample, sequenced in a study of STAT3 mutations in large granular lymphocyte leukemia. Study-wide results and limits: In T-cell large granular lymphocyte leukemia, about half of patients showed multiple immunodominant subclonotypes.

No antigen has been assigned to these receptors. TCRdb's table, derived via immunoSEQ multiplex PCR, lists solely in-frame clones and lacks some. Of roughly 14,000 clones listed, 80% to 95% are singletons. The sequenced sample consisted of peripheral blood mononuclear cells. The source of these receptors is a woman in her fifties or sixties with T-cell large granular lymphocyte leukemia. Some clones in this sample may be carry-over from other donors' samples.

This chain joins TRBV30 and TRBJ2-2; D could derive from TRBD1 or TRBD2 (5 bases each). This CDR3 contains 16 residues. Trimming took 3 bases from V and 0 from J, leaving 14 bases between them. CDR1 GTSNPN and CDR2 SVGIG come from the germline V gene (reference sequence). DNA of the CDR3: TGTGCCTGGAGCCGGGGACGGGGATCGAACACCGGGGAGCTGTTTTTT. Its protein is CAWSRGRGSNTGELFF.

V and J are TRBV29-1 and TRBJ2-7, with D unclear. The CDR3 is 12 residues long. Trimming shortened V by 0 bases and J by 5 bases, and 8 bases separated the two germline ends. The germline V gene encodes CDR1 SQVTM and CDR2 ANQGSEA. CDR3 region: CSVEDQENEQYF. The CDR3 nucleotides are TGCAGCGTTGAAGATCAAGAGAACGAGCAGTACTTC.

The V gene is TRBV6-6, the J gene TRBJ2-2; 8 bases are shared with TRBD1. V was clipped by 6 bases and J by 8 bases; unmatched bases: 11. The length of the CDR3 is 15 residues. Germline V gene data show CDR1 as MNHNY and CDR2 as SVGAGI (reference sequence). In nucleotides, the CDR3 is TGTGCCAGCAGCCGCGACCCAGGACAGGGAGGGGAGCTGTTTTTT. Its protein product is CASSRDPGQGGELFF.

This chain links TRBV5-4 with TRBJ1-5; D is perhaps TRBD1 (6 bases). Germline loops: CDR1 SGHNT, CDR2 YYREEE (reference sequence). The CDR3 consists of 13 residues. V was pared by 4 bases and J by 4 bases, with 9 bases between. The CDR3 loop is CASSPDRNQPQHF. The CDR3 bases are TGTGCCAGCAGCCCAGACAGGAATCAGCCCCAGCATTTT.

This sequence joins TRBV5-6 and TRBJ2-2, with D possibly TRBD2 on 5 matching bases. Germline values: CDR1 SGHDT, CDR2 YYEEEE. V shed 0 bases and J shed 6 bases, with 9 bases lying between them. This CDR3 comprises 14 residues. The CDR3 loop is CASSLGLASGELFF. The CDR3 nucleotides are TGTGCCAGCAGCTTGGGGCTAGCATCCGGGGAGCTGTTTTTT.

The V call is TRBV7-9, the J call TRBJ2-2; 10 bases fit TRBD1. The CDR3 length is 14 residues. Germline CDR1 SEHNR, CDR2 FQNEAQ (reference sequence). The V segment lost 5 bases and the J segment 8 bases; nucleotides outside the gene matches: 5. CDR3 sequence (DNA): TGTGCCAGCAGCCTTGACAGGGGGCTAGGGGAGCTGTTTTTT. Translation: CASSLDRGLGELFF.

This chain uses TRBV7-2 with TRBJ1-3, with TRBD1 as a possible D gene (5 bases). The CDR3 consists of 16 residues. Per germline, CDR1 SGHTA and CDR2 FQGNSA. V lost 4 bases to trimming and J lost 2 bases, with 15 bases between them. The CDR3 spells CASSYRDRLTGNTIYF. For the CDR3, the DNA is TGTGCCAGCAGCTATAGGGACCGGCTTACTGGAAACACCATATATTTT.

This clone was counted once. The DNA of the CDR3 is TGTGCCAGCTCACCACGGGTAAGCAATCAGCCCCAGCATTTT. Protein product: CASSPRVSNQPQHF. This chain links TRBV18 with TRBJ1-5, with no clear D. V was trimmed by 1 base and J by 1 base, leaving 5 bases between them. This CDR3 is built from 14 residues. CDR1 KGHSH and CDR2 LQKENI come from the germline V gene.

The V gene is TRBV18, the J gene TRBJ2-5; unclear D gene. The CDR3 runs 13 residues. Trimming pared 4 bases from V and 2 bases from J, leaving 8 bases between. The germline V gene has CDR1 KGHSH and CDR2 LQKENI. The DNA for the CDR3 is TGTGCCAGCTCACGAAAGATACAAGAGACCCAGTACTTC. Its translation: CASSRKIQETQYF.

This clone was detected once. The gene calls are TRBV5-4 and TRBJ1-4; D is perhaps TRBD1 (6 bases). The CDR3 loop spans 14 amino acids. Between the trimmed V and J ends, which lost 4 bases and 4 bases, there was a span of 11 bases. The V gene's germline CDR1 is SGHNT and CDR2 YYREEE (reference sequence). In nucleotides, the CDR3 is TGTGCCAGCAGCCGGGGGCTGAGTAATGAAAAACTGTTTTTT. It yields the protein CASSRGLSNEKLFF. The variable domain in full, with the rest retrieved from reference TRBV5-4 and TRBJ1-4, is ETGVTQSPTHLIKTRGQQVTLRCSSQSGHNTVSWYQQALGQGPQFIFQYYREEENGRGNFPPRFSGLQFPNYSSELNVNALELDDSALYLCASSRGLSNEKLFFGSGTQLSVL.

In the case of this clone: Compared with germline, one end of the junction differs, possibly owing to a read error. The chain is built from TRBV5-5 and TRBJ2-7, with TRBD1 identical over 9 bases. This CDR3 comprises 13 residues. In germline, CDR1 is SGHKS, CDR2 YYEKEE (reference sequence). Here the CDR3 DNA reads TGTGCCAGCAGCATACAGGGGGCTCCGGTCATGCACTTC. It encodes CASSIQGAPVMHF.

V usage is TRBV30 and J usage is TRBJ2-2; 8 bases line up with TRBD2. In germline, CDR1 is GTSNPN, CDR2 SVGIG (reference sequence). V dropped 0 bases and J dropped 5; count of bases not matched to a gene: 8. The CDR3 runs to 16 residues. CDR3 sequence reads: CAWSVQSGRNTGELFF. CDR3 nucleotide sequence: TGTGCCTGGAGTGTACAGAGCGGGAGAAATACCGGGGAGCTGTTTTTT.

The V gene is TRBV7-9, the J gene TRBJ2-7; TRBD2 is a possible D gene (6 bases). V lost 3 bases and J lost 5, with 20 bases in between. There are 16 residues in the CDR3. CDR1 is SEHNR, CDR2 FQNEAQ, per germline (reference sequence). CDR3 region: CASSFYRGTSAHEQYF. The DNA for the CDR3 is TGTGCCAGCAGCTTTTACCGGGGGACCTCAGCCCACGAGCAGTACTTC.

The gene calls are TRBV7-2 and TRBJ2-3, with D perhaps TRBD2 (6 bases). Germline V gives CDR1 SGHTA, CDR2 FQGNSA. V was pared by 8 bases and J by 6 bases, with 15 bases between. The CDR3 spans 13 residues. CDR3 sequence reads: CASVRERRDTQYF. CDR3 DNA: TGTGCCAGCGTACGGGAGAGGCGGGATACGCAGTATTTT.

This rearrangement joins TRBV4-2 to TRBJ2-3; D might be TRBD1 or TRBD2, each matching 5 bases. The CDR3 has 17 residues. Germline V gene sequence: CDR1 LGHNA, CDR2 YNFKEQ. Trimming removed 4 bases at V and 5 bases at J, with 22 bases between. The CDR3 nucleotides read TGTGCCAGCAGCCCGCCTCCGGGACGTCTATCGGGAGATACGCAGTATTTT. Protein sequence: CASSPPPGRLSGDTQYF.

The chain recombines TRBV13 with TRBJ2-1; D possibly uses TRBD1 or TRBD2 (7 bases each). The CDR3 is 15 residues long. Germline V gives CDR1 PRHDT, CDR2 FYEKMQ (reference sequence). V lost 5 bases and J lost 2, with 13 bases in between. DNA of the CDR3: TGTGCCAGCAGCCTGACAGGGAGGGCCTACAATGAGCAGTTCTTC. Its protein product is CASSLTGRAYNEQFF.

The J gene is TRBJ2-5, the V gene TRBV6-1; TRBD2 is a possible D gene (6 bases). The germline V gene has CDR1 MNHNS and CDR2 SASEGT. With 5 bases removed from V and 4 bases from J, the gap between germline ends came to 11 bases. The CDR3 spans 13 residues. As DNA, the CDR3 is TGTGCCAGCAGTTTTAGCGGAAGAGAGACCCAGTACTTC. Its protein product is CASSFSGRETQYF.

The gene calls are TRBV28 and TRBJ1-5, with no clear D. Germline values: CDR1 MDHEN, CDR2 SYDVKM. This CDR3 comprises 13 residues. V was pared by 7 bases and J by 5 bases, with 12 bases between. CDR3 bases: TGTGCCAGCATCTCAAGGTTTGATCAGCCCCAGCATTTT. Translating it yields CASISRFDQPQHF.

This clone was counted a few times. V usage is TRBV6-6 and J usage is TRBJ2-2, with 10 bases aligning to TRBD2. Germline lookup yields CDR1 MNHNY and CDR2 SVGAGI (reference sequence). V lost 4 bases, J lost 5 bases, and 7 bases stayed unmatched. CDR3 size: 16 residues. Written as DNA, the CDR3 is TGTGCCAGCAGTTCGCCTAGCGGGAGCTTAACCGGGGAGCTGTTTTTT. Translating it yields CASSSPSGSLTGELFF.

The rearrangement uses TRBV18 and TRBJ1-2, with D possibly being TRBD1 (6 bases). Trimming left V 6 bases short and J 4 bases short, with 15 bases between. The germline V gene encodes CDR1 KGHSH and CDR2 LQKENI. CDR3 length: 14 residues. For the CDR3, the DNA is TGTGCCAGCTCGGGACAACGGGTTATCTATGGCTACACCTTC. Translation gives CASSGQRVIYGYTF.

The chain is built from TRBV5-1 and TRBJ1-5; D is undetermined. The V gene's germline CDR1 is SGHRS and CDR2 YFSETQ. The V and J ends lost 4 bases and 4 bases respectively, with 12 bases between them. The CDR3 totals 14 residues. This chain's CDR3 is CASSPRGGNQPQHF. The CDR3 bases are TGCGCCAGCAGCCCCCGAGGAGGGAATCAGCCCCAGCATTTT. Full variable domain (outside the CDR3, taken from reference TRBV5-1 and TRBJ1-5): KAGVTQTPRYLIKTRGQQVTLSCSPISGHRSVSWYQQTPGQGLQFLFEYFSETQRNKGNFPGRFSGRQFSNSRSEMNVSTLELGDSALYLCASSPRGGNQPQHFGDGTRLSIL.

CDR3 DNA: TGTGCCAGCACCTTAGGACAGGGGCATAACTATGGCTACACCTTC. Its protein product is CASTLGQGHNYGYTF. The V gene is TRBV6-5, the J gene TRBJ1-2; 9 bases line up with TRBD1. Germline V gene sequence: CDR1 MNHEY, CDR2 SVGAGI. Losses at the gene ends were 7 bases for V and 1 base for J; bases not matched to a gene: 7. The CDR3 runs to 15 residues.

The chain employs TRBV6-5 and TRBJ2-7, with 11 nucleotides matching TRBD1. Losses at the gene ends were 6 bases for V and 1 base for J; bases not matched to a gene: 5. In germline, CDR1 is MNHEY, CDR2 SVGAGI. The CDR3 runs to 15 residues. CDR3 in amino acids: CASSLGTGGSYEQYF. The CDR3 DNA is TGTGCCAGCAGCCTCGGGACAGGGGGTTCCTACGAGCAGTACTTC.

The chain carries TRBV18 and TRBJ2-2; maybe TRBD1 (5 bases). The V gene lost 1 base and the J gene lost 6 bases, with 9 bases spanning the gap. CDR3 length: 14 amino acids. Germline V CDR1 and CDR2: KGHSH, LQKENI. For the CDR3, the DNA is TGTGCCAGCTCACCACAGGGGTCGTCCGGGGAGCTGTTTTTT. Translation: CASSPQGSSGELFF.